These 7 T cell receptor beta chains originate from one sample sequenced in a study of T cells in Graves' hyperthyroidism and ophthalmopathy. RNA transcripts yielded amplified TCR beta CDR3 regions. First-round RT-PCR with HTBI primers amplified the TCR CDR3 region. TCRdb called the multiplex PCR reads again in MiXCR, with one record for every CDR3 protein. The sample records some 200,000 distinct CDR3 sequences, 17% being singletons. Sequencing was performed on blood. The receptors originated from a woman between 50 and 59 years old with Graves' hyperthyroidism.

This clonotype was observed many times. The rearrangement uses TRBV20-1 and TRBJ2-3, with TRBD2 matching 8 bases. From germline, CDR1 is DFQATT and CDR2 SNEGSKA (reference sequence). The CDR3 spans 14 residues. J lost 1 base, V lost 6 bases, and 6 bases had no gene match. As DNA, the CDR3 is TGCAGTGCAACCCTAGCGGGCGGCACAGATACGCAGTATTTT. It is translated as CSATLAGGTDTQYF.

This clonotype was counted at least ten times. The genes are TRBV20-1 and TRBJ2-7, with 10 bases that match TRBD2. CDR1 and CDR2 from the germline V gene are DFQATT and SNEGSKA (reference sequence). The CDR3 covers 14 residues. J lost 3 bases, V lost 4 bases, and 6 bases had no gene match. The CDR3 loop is CSAIDTSGIYEQYF. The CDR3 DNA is TGCAGTGCTATTGATACTAGCGGGATCTACGAGCAGTACTTC.

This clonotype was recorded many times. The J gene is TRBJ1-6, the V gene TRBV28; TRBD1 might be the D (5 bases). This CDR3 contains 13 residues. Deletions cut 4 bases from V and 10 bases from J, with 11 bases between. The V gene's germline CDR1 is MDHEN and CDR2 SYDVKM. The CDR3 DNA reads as TGTGCCAGCAGTTCGATCGGGGACTCACCCCTCCACTTT. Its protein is CASSSIGDSPLHF.

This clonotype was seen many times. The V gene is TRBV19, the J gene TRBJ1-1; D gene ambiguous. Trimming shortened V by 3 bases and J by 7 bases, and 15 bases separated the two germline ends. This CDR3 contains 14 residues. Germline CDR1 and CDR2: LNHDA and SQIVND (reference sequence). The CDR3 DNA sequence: TGTGCCAGTAGTATGGCACTCCTGAGTAATGAAGCTTTCTTT. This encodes CASSMALLSNEAFF. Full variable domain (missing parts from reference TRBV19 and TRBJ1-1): DGGITQSPKYLFRKEGQNVTLSCEQNLNHDAMYWYRQDPGQGLRLIYYSQIVNDFQKGDIAEGYSVSREKKESFPLTVTSAQKNPTAFYLCASSMALLSNEAFFGQGTRLTVV.

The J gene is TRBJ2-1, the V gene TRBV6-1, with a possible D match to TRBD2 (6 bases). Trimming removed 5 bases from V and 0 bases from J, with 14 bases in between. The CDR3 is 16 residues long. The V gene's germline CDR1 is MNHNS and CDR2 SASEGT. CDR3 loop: CASSYGAGLSYNEQFF. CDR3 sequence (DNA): TGTGCCAGCAGTTATGGGGCGGGACTCTCCTACAATGAGCAGTTCTTC.

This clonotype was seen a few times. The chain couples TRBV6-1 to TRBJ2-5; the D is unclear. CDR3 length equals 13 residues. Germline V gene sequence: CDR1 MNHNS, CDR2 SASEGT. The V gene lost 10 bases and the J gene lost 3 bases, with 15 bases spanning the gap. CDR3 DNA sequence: TGTGCCACCTGGACCAACCTTAAAGAGACCCAGTACTTC. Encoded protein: CATWTNLKETQYF.

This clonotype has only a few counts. The CDR3 sequence: CASSHRGKETQYF. The CDR3, as DNA: TGTGCCAGCAGCCACCGGGGGAAAGAGACCCAGTACTTC. The chain carries TRBV7-9 and TRBJ2-5, with D possibly being TRBD2 (6 bases). From germline, CDR1 is SEHNR and CDR2 FQNEAQ (reference sequence). V lost 5 bases to trimming and J lost 3 bases, with 10 bases between them. The CDR3 runs 13 residues.